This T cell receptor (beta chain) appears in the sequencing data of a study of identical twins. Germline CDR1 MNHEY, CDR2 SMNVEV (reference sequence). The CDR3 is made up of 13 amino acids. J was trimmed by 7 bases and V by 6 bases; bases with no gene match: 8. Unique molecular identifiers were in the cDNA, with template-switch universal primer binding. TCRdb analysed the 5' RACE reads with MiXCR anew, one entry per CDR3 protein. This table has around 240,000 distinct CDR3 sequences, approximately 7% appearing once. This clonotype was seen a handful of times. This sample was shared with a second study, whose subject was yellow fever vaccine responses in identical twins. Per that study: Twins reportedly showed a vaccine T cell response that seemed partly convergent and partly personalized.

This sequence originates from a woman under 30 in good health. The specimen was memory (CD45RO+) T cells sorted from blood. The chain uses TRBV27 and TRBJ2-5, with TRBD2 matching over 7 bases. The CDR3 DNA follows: TGTGCCAGCAGAAATAGCAGGGAGGGGACCCAGTACTTC. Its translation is CASRNSREGTQYF.